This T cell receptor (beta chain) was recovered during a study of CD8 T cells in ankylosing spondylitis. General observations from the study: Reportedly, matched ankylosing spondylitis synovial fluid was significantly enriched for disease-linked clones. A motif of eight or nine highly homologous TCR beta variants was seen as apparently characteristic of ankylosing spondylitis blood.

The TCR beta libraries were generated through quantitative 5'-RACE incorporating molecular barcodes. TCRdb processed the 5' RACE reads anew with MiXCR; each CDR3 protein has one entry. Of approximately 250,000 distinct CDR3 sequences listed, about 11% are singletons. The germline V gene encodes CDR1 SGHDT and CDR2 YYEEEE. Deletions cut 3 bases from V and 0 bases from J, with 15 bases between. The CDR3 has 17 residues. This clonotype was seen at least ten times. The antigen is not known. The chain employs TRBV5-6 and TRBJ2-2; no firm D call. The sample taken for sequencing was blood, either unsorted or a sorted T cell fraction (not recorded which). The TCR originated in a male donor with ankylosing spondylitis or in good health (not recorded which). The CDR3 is CASSSSRLRSNTGELFF. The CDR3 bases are TGTGCCAGCAGCTCCAGTCGACTGCGTTCGAACACCGGGGAGCTGTTTTTT.